This T cell receptor beta chain was obtained from a study of shared clonotypes between healthy human individuals. Study-wide findings and caveats: Naive CD4 clonotype sharing across a few donors was 4% to 5.5%. Limited genetic and exposure-history diversity came from having few donors.

When replicate PCRs were run on sorted subsets, they used around 200 ng DNA, about 30,000 T cell genomes. Sequencing used immunoSEQ multiplex PCR; TCRdb keeps in-frame clones, though not all of them. The data contain 2 million or so clones, over 85% of them singletons. CD45RO-negative cells were positively selected for CCR7, leaving out terminally differentiated effector memory CD45RA+ cells. Details on this clone: The antigen remains unidentified.

Germline CDR1 SNHLY, CDR2 FYNNEI. CDR3 size: 11 residues. Trimming shortened V by 6 bases and J by 6 bases, and 9 bases separated the two germline ends. This receptor was taken from a man between 18 and 29 years old in good health. The chain couples TRBV2 to TRBJ2-7, with D perhaps matching TRBD1 or TRBD2 (5 bases each). The sequenced material came from naive CD8+ T cells sorted from blood. CDR3 DNA sequence: TGTGCCAGCAGGGGGGAAAGCGAGCAGTACTTC. Translated: CASRGESEQYF.